Shown below are 16 T cell receptor beta chains from a single sample sequenced in a study of blood T cells in healthy people across ages. Alongside a J-beta primer mix, a sample-barcoded 5' primer served in a second PCR lasting roughly 6 to 12 cycles. TCRdb recomputed calls from the 5' RACE reads with MiXCR, one row per CDR3 protein. The sample includes 1.5 million to 1.9 million distinct CDR3 sequences, roughly 43% of them seen just once. Input material: blood. These receptors originate from a young woman in good health.

The rearrangement links TRBV24-1 to TRBJ2-7, with 10 bases identical to TRBD1. V was pared by 4 bases and J by 7 bases, with 12 bases of the junction left unmatched. Per the germline V gene, CDR1 is KGHDR and CDR2 is SFDVKD. This CDR3 comprises 16 residues. The CDR3 loop is CATSDRTGGSSNEQYF. The CDR3 region has the DNA TGTGCCACCAGTGACCGGACAGGGGGAAGTTCCAATGAGCAGTACTTC.

The rearrangement joins TRBV5-1 to TRBJ2-5, with 13 positions matching TRBD2. The last part of the DNA fits TRBJ2-7 better; the J call may be wrong. The CDR3 has 16 amino acids. Germline loops: CDR1 SGHRS, CDR2 YFSETQ. CDR3 nucleotides: TGCGCCAGCAGCCAATGGACTAGCGGGAGAGCCTACGAGCAGTACTTC. Protein sequence: CASSQWTSGRAYEQYF.

On this clonotype: A read error may be the cause here, since a much bigger clone is one base away. The V and J genes are TRBV5-1 and TRBJ2-5; TRBD2 aligns across 7 bases. Looked up from germline, CDR1 is SGHRS and CDR2 is YFSETQ. CDR3 length equals 14 residues. V lost 4 bases, J lost 11 bases, and 14 bases stayed unmatched. The CDR3 reads CASSLTSDYNEQYF. The CDR3 DNA reads as TGCGCCAGCAGCCTCACTAGCGATTACAATGAGCAGTACTTC.

CDR3 residues: CASTGLFSYNEQFF. CDR3 nucleotides: TGTGCCAGCACTGGACTGTTCTCCTACAATGAGCAGTTCTTC. This rearrangement joins TRBV6-2 or TRBV6-3 to TRBJ2-1, with D possibly TRBD2 on 5 matching bases. Germline CDR1 MNHEY, CDR2 SVGEGT. V shed 7 bases and J shed 0 bases, with 10 bases lying between them. The CDR3 sequence is 14 residues long.

The rearrangement uses TRBV12-5 and TRBJ2-3; TRBD1 matches at 9 bases. The CDR3 has 15 amino acids. V lost 6 bases and J lost 2; bases outside the gene matches: 6. CDR1 and CDR2 from the germline V gene are LGHNT and FRNRAP. This CDR3 reads CASGFGTGFTDTQYF. In DNA, the CDR3 is TGTGCTAGTGGCTTTGGGACAGGGTTCACAGATACGCAGTATTTT.

The chain links TRBV6-6 to TRBJ1-5; D is ambiguous. This CDR3 is built from 11 residues. Trimming stripped 3 bases from V and 15 bases from J, with 12 bases between. CDR1 and CDR2 (germline): MNHNY, SVGAGI (reference sequence). CDR3 sequence (DNA): TGTGCCAGCAGTTATTTGGGTGATTGGCATTTT. Translation gives CASSYLGDWHF.

About this clonotype itself: A read error may account for a junction end that differs from germline. This rearrangement joins TRBV20-1 to TRBJ2-1; maybe TRBD2 (5 bases). This CDR3 has 12 residues. CDR1 is DFQATT, CDR2 SNEGSKA, per germline (reference sequence). CDR3 in amino acids: CSASNTGNVQFF. The CDR3 DNA follows: TGCAGTGCTAGCAACACGGGGAATGTGCAGTTCTTC.

The table lists this clonotype with a count of one. The chain uses TRBV4-3 and TRBJ2-1, with D hard to call. Per the germline V gene, CDR1 is LGHNA and CDR2 is YSLEER. This CDR3 is built from 17 residues. The V gene lost 0 bases and the J gene lost 0 bases, with 12 bases spanning the gap. In DNA, the CDR3 is TGCGCCAGCAGCCAAGATAACGGCGGCAGCTCCTACAATGAGCAGTTCTTC. Translation gives CASSQDNGGSSYNEQFF.

The chain is built from TRBV4-3 and TRBJ1-4, with D possibly being TRBD1 (6 bases). CDR1 LGHNA and CDR2 YSLEER come from the germline V gene. The CDR3 runs 16 residues. V gave up 0 bases and J gave up 8 bases, with 16 bases separating them. The CDR3: CASSQEGGRGEEKLFF. CDR3 bases: TGCGCCAGCAGCCAAGAGGGGGGCAGGGGTGAGGAAAAACTGTTTTTT.

The CDR3 sequence is CASQSGKRGYEQYF. DNA of the CDR3: TGTGCCAGCCAATCCGGGAAAAGGGGGTACGAGCAGTACTTC. This chain uses TRBV2 with TRBJ2-7, with a tentative D call TRBD1 (6 bases). Germline V gene lookup returns CDR1 SNHLY and CDR2 FYNNEI. This CDR3 contains 14 residues. V was pared by 8 bases and J by 4 bases, with 18 bases between.

The V call is TRBV27, the J call TRBJ1-4; D gene ambiguous. This CDR3 has 15 residues. V was pared by 6 bases and J by 5 bases, with 16 bases between. In germline, CDR1 is MNHEY, CDR2 SMNVEV (reference sequence). The CDR3 region has the DNA TGTGCCAGCAGACCGTTGACGGTTGCAAATGAAAAACTGTTTTTT. It translates to CASRPLTVANEKLFF. The full variable domain, completed using reference TRBV27 and TRBJ1-4, is EAQVTQNPRYLITVTGKKLTVTCSQNMNHEYMSWYRQDPGLGLRQIYYSMNVEVTDKGDVPEGYKVSRKEKRNFPLILESPSPNQTSLYFCASRPLTVANEKLFFGSGTQLSVL.

This clonotype was seen more than once but under ten times. The gene calls are TRBV28 and TRBJ1-5, with D maybe TRBD1 (5 bases). The ends were cut back, 2 bases at V and 5 bases at J, with 10 bases in the middle. The length of the CDR3 is 14 residues. Per germline, CDR1 MDHEN and CDR2 SYDVKM. CDR3 amino acids: CASSLLRDDQPQHF. CDR3 nucleotides: TGTGCCAGCAGTTTACTCAGGGACGATCAGCCCCAGCATTTT.

This clonotype was counted only a few times. The chain has TRBV7-2 and TRBJ2-7; 7 nucleotides align to TRBD1. The CDR3 contains 14 residues. Germline CDR1 and CDR2: SGHTA and FQGNSA. The ends lost 5 bases at V and 3 bases at J; junction bases unmatched: 7. The CDR3 reads CASSRVGGSYEQYF. The CDR3 DNA reads TGTGCCAGCAGCCGTGTAGGGGGCAGCTACGAGCAGTACTTC.

The chain couples TRBV7-9 to TRBJ2-1; D is unresolved. CDR3 length equals 17 residues. The germline V gene has CDR1 SEHNR and CDR2 FQNEAQ (reference sequence). Trimming cost V 1 base and J 6 bases, with 19 bases left between them. In DNA form, the CDR3 reads TGTGCCAGCAGCTTAGGTTCGTCGGGCCTCTTCTCCAATGAGCAGTTCTTC. Translated: CASSLGSSGLFSNEQFF.

Only a few counts were recorded for this clonotype. The gene calls are TRBV5-1 and TRBJ2-3, with 10 bases that match TRBD2. CDR3 length: 18 residues. Germline values: CDR1 SGHRS, CDR2 YFSETQ. Unmatched junction bases numbered 8, after V lost 1 base and J lost 0 bases. DNA of the CDR3: TGCGCCAGCAGCTTGATGGCTAGCGGGGGCCTTAGCACAGATACGCAGTATTTT. Protein product: CASSLMASGGLSTDTQYF.

V usage is TRBV3-1 and J usage is TRBJ2-1; D is possibly TRBD1 (5 bases). The ends were cut back, 2 bases at V and 11 bases at J, with 16 bases in the middle. CDR1 LGHDT and CDR2 YNNKEL come from the germline V gene (reference sequence). The CDR3 sequence is 14 residues long. The CDR3: CASSQLATERKQFF. Written as DNA, the CDR3 is TGTGCCAGCAGCCAACTCGCGACAGAACGCAAGCAGTTCTTC.